Listed below are T cell receptor beta chains from one sample, sequenced in a study of blood T cell repertoires in COVID-19. TCRdb keeps only in-frame clones here, not all; method: immunoSEQ multiplex PCR. The profile shows nearly 350,000 clones, around nine tenths of them singletons. Sequenced input: peripheral blood. The origin of the receptors is a woman aged 18-29 years who had recovered from COVID-19. Each CDR3 is given with its conserved first and last residue. A D gene is named only where the DNA matches it firmly. Not all rows give a size; the values are once, few, many and, for expanded clones, a class.

J | D | length | size | V | CDR3 | DNA
TRBJ1-5 | . | 13 | . | TRBV7-2 | CASSLGQATPQHF | TGTGCCAGCAGCTTAGGTCAAGCGACGCCCCAGCATTTT
TRBJ2-1 | TRBD2 | 16 | . | TRBV4-3 | CASSHWTSGSLHEQFF | TGCGCCAGCAGCCATTGGACTAGCGGGAGTTTGCATGAGCAGTTCTTC
TRBJ2-1 | . | 15 | . | TRBV29-1 | CSVEDLSRSYNEQFF | TGCAGCGTTGAAGATCTGTCCCGGTCCTACAATGAGCAGTTCTTC
TRBJ1-1 | . | 15 | . | TRBV6-5 | CASSYSSRPNTEAFF | TGTGCCAGCAGTTACTCGAGCAGGCCGAACACTGAAGCTTTCTTT
TRBJ2-3 | TRBD2 | 16 | . | TRBV4-3 | CASSQELAGRTDTQYF | TGCGCCAGCAGCCAAGAGTTAGCGGGAAGAACAGATACGCAGTATTTT
TRBJ1-5 | TRBD1 | 12 | . | TRBV7-9 | CASSLGGQPQHF | TGTGCCAGCAGCCTAGGGGGCCAGCCCCAGCATTTT
TRBJ1-1 | . | 14 | . | TRBV13 | CASSLAGENTEAFF | TGTGCCAGCAGCCTAGCCGGGGAGAACACTGAAGCTTTCTTT
TRBJ2-1 | . | 14 | . | TRBV30 | CAWSVLPGPNEQFF | TGTGCCTGGAGTGTATTACCGGGTCCCAATGAGCAGTTCTTC
TRBJ2-1 | . | 14 | . | TRBV5-4 | CASSWQGADNEQFF | TGTGCCAGCAGCTGGCAGGGTGCGGACAATGAGCAGTTCTTC
TRBJ1-1 | . | 15 | . | TRBV25-1 | CASSETGAMNTEAFF | TGTGCCAGCAGTGAAACAGGAGCTATGAACACTGAAGCTTTCTTT
TRBJ1-1 | TRBD1 | 14 | few | TRBV6-5 | CATFKGQGGTEAFF | TGTGCCACTTTTAAGGGCCAGGGGGGCACTGAAGCTTTCTTT
TRBJ2-2 | TRBD2 | 13 | . | TRBV10-3 | CAISGEGTGELFF | TGTGCCATCAGTGGGGAGGGAACCGGGGAGCTGTTTTTT
TRBJ1-6 | TRBD1 | 16 | once | TRBV7-8 | CASSLGGGQGGSPLHF | TGTGCCAGCAGCCTGGGCGGGGGACAGGGTGGTTCACCCCTCCACTTT
TRBJ1-1 | . | 14 | . | TRBV27 | CASSSYREGAEAFF | TGTGCCAGCAGTTCCTACAGGGAGGGCGCTGAAGCTTTCTTT
TRBJ2-3 | TRBD2 | 15 | . | TRBV24-1 | CATSDWTSGTDTQYF | TGTGCCACCAGTGATTGGACTAGCGGCACAGATACGCAGTATTTT
TRBJ1-2 | TRBD1 | 14 | . | TRBV18 | CASSPGTANYGYTF | TGTGCCAGCTCACCCGGGACAGCTAACTATGGCTACACCTTC
TRBJ1-1 | TRBD1 | 14 | . | TRBV9 | CASSRDSKNTEAFF | TGTGCCAGCAGCAGGGACAGTAAGAACACTGAAGCTTTCTTT
TRBJ2-2 | TRBD1 | 16 | . | TRBV11-2 | CASSLQTGGRTGELFF | TGTGCCAGCAGCTTACAAACAGGGGGCAGAACCGGGGAGCTGTTTTTT
TRBJ1-2 | TRBD1 | 14 | . | TRBV9 | CASSVIGTAYGYTF | TGTGCCAGCAGCGTCATCGGGACAGCTTATGGCTACACCTTC
TRBJ1-3 | . | 16 | . | TRBV5-6 | CASSLAGGITGNTIYF | TGTGCCAGCAGCTTGGCCGGGGGGATTACTGGAAACACCATATATTTT
TRBJ2-1 | TRBD2 | 17 | . | TRBV13 | CASSFLAGQTTYNEQFF | TGTGCCAGCAGCTTTCTAGCGGGCCAGACGACCTACAATGAGCAGTTCTTC
TRBJ2-1 | . | 16 | . | TRBV9 | CASSVTAELSYNEQFF | TGTGCCAGCAGCGTAACAGCGGAGCTCTCCTACAATGAGCAGTTCTTC
TRBJ1-6 | TRBD1 | 16 | once | TRBV30 | CAWRPQGGEGNSPLHF | TGTGCCTGGAGGCCACAGGGGGGAGAGGGCAATTCACCCCTCCACTTT
TRBJ1-3 | . | 11 | . | TRBV12-3/TRBV12-4 | CASAGGNTIYF | TGTGCCAGCGCGGGGGGGAACACCATATATTTT
TRBJ2-1 | . | 15 | . | TRBV5-1 | CASTQNGVGYNEQFF | TGCGCCAGCACCCAAAACGGGGTGGGGTACAATGAGCAGTTCTTC
TRBJ1-1 | TRBD1 | 14 | . | TRBV11-3 | CASSLEYRGTEAFF | TGTGCCAGCAGCTTAGAGTACAGGGGCACTGAAGCTTTCTTT
TRBJ2-1 | TRBD2 | 16 | . | TRBV19 | CASSPRTSGRLNEQFF | TGTGCCAGTAGTCCCCGGACTAGCGGGAGACTCAATGAGCAGTTCTTC
TRBJ2-2 | . | 14 | . | TRBV11-3 | CASSLGDTGRELFF | TGTGCCAGCAGCTTAGGAGACACAGGGCGGGAGCTGTTTTTT
TRBJ2-1 | TRBD2 | 17 | . | TRBV18 | CASSPTSTSGSHNEQFF | TGTGCCAGCTCACCAACCTCCACTAGCGGGAGCCACAATGAGCAGTTCTTC
TRBJ1-1 | . | 15 | . | TRBV2 | CASSGEYRENTEAFF | TGTGCCAGCAGTGGGGAGTACAGGGAGAACACTGAAGCTTTCTTT
TRBJ1-2 | . | 11 | few | TRBV30 | CAWSLLVGYTF | TGTGCCTGGAGTCTCCTCGTCGGCTACACCTTC
TRBJ1-5 | TRBD1 | 16 | once | TRBV5-1 | CASSSGTGGPSQPQHF | TGCGCCAGCAGCTCAGGGACAGGGGGCCCGTCCCAGCCCCAGCATTTT
TRBJ2-5 | . | 16 | . | TRBV11-2 | CASRTSGGEGRETQYF | TGTGCCAGCAGGACATCCGGGGGAGAGGGACGAGAGACCCAGTACTTC
TRBJ2-5 | . | 16 | once | TRBV5-1 | CASSLLGSGYQETQYF | TGCGCCAGCAGCTTGCTCGGGAGTGGGTACCAAGAGACCCAGTACTTC
TRBJ1-2 | . | 15 | . | TRBV5-1 | CASSLAGTSNYGYTF | TGCGCCAGCAGCTTGGCCGGGACAAGTAACTATGGCTACACCTTC
TRBJ2-1 | TRBD1 | 15 | . | TRBV24-1 | CATSAEDREDNEQFF | TGTGCCACCAGTGCCGAGGACAGGGAGGACAATGAGCAGTTCTTC
TRBJ2-3 | TRBD2 | 17 | . | TRBV9 | CASSVGEGGRAADTQYF | TGTGCCAGCAGCGTAGGAGAAGGCGGGAGGGCCGCAGATACGCAGTATTTT
TRBJ1-5 | TRBD1 | 14 | . | TRBV27 | CASRATGGSQPQHF | TGTGCCAGCAGGGCAACAGGGGGCTCTCAGCCCCAGCATTTT
TRBJ1-3 | TRBD1 | 21 | . | TRBV4-3 | CASSQKPRGTGGPDSGNTIYF | TGCGCCAGCAGCCAGAAACCTCGTGGGACAGGGGGCCCCGACTCTGGAAACACCATATATTTT
TRBJ1-2 | . | 14 | few | TRBV30 | CAWSVLSTNYGYTF | TGTGCCTGGAGTGTTCTATCAACTAACTATGGCTACACCTTC
TRBJ2-3 | TRBD2 | 16 | . | TRBV9 | CASSPTGTSGFDTQYF | TGTGCCAGCAGCCCAACCGGGACTAGCGGGTTTGATACGCAGTATTTT
TRBJ2-1 | . | 16 | . | TRBV1 | CTSSQIFGGTHNEQFF | TGCACCAGCAGCCAAATTTTTGGGGGGACCCACAATGAGCAGTTCTTC
TRBJ1-5 | TRBD1 | 15 | . | TRBV19 | CATKDRGRGNQPQHF | TGTGCCACTAAGGACAGGGGGCGAGGCAATCAGCCCCAGCATTTT
TRBJ1-1 | TRBD1 | 14 | once | TRBV6-6 | CASRARGINTEAFF | TGTGCCAGCAGAGCCAGGGGGATTAACACTGAAGCTTTCTTT
TRBJ2-5 | . | 14 | . | TRBV30 | CAWSDSPSQETQYF | TGTGCCTGGAGTGACTCTCCGTCCCAAGAGACCCAGTACTTC
TRBJ2-1 | . | 15 | . | TRBV11-2 | CASSFELVSYNEQFF | TGTGCCAGCAGCTTTGAGCTGGTCTCCTACAATGAGCAGTTCTTC
TRBJ1-1 | TRBD1 | 14 | . | TRBV29-1 | CSVPVDRAGTEAFF | TGCAGCGTCCCCGTGGACAGGGCGGGTACTGAAGCTTTCTTT
TRBJ1-2 | TRBD1 | 16 | . | TRBV25-1 | CASSEHDRAGGYGYTF | TGTGCCAGCAGTGAACACGACAGGGCTGGTGGCTATGGCTACACCTTC
TRBJ1-1 | . | 14 | . | TRBV5-1 | CASSLYGQDTEAFF | TGCGCCAGCAGCTTATATGGACAAGACACTGAAGCTTTCTTT
TRBJ2-1 | TRBD2 | 15 | . | TRBV7-9 | CASSLGLALGNEQFF | TGTGCCAGCAGCTTAGGACTAGCGCTAGGAAATGAGCAGTTCTTC
TRBJ2-1 | TRBD2 | 15 | . | TRBV5-4 | CASSSGLAGGLEQFF | TGTGCCAGCAGTTCGGGACTAGCGGGGGGGCTAGAGCAGTTCTTC
TRBJ1-2 | TRBD1 | 14 | . | TRBV2 | CASSRGQVLYGYTF | TGTGCCAGCAGTCGAGGACAGGTCCTCTATGGCTACACCTTC
TRBJ2-1 | TRBD2 | 15 | . | TRBV6-5 | CASRRRRETYNEQFF | TGTGCCAGCAGGAGGAGGCGGGAGACCTACAATGAGCAGTTCTTC
TRBJ1-3 | TRBD1 | 14 | . | TRBV27 | CASSFRDRGNTIYF | TGTGCCAGCAGTTTCCGGGACAGAGGAAACACCATATATTTT
TRBJ2-5 | TRBD1 | 13 | . | TRBV2 | CASTATGQETQYF | TGTGCCAGCACCGCGACAGGGCAAGAGACCCAGTACTTC
TRBJ1-6 | . | 15 | . | TRBV11-2 | CASSLEGGLGSPLHF | TGTGCCAGCAGCTTAGAAGGGGGATTAGGTTCACCCCTCCACTTT
TRBJ2-2 | TRBD2 | 16 | . | TRBV18 | CASSGLAGSDAGELFF | TGTGCCAGCTCCGGACTAGCGGGGTCAGATGCCGGGGAGCTGTTTTTT
TRBJ2-1 | TRBD2 | 16 | . | TRBV7-2 | CASSLLAGGPYNEQFF | TGTGCCAGCAGCCTACTAGCGGGAGGGCCTTACAATGAGCAGTTCTTC
TRBJ1-2 | . | 15 | . | TRBV19 | CASSISSGINYGYTF | TGTGCCAGTAGTATCAGTTCAGGGATCAACTATGGCTACACCTTC
TRBJ1-1 | . | 14 | . | TRBV27 | CASSSQGLNTEAFF | TGTGCCAGCAGTTCCCAGGGTTTGAACACTGAAGCTTTCTTT